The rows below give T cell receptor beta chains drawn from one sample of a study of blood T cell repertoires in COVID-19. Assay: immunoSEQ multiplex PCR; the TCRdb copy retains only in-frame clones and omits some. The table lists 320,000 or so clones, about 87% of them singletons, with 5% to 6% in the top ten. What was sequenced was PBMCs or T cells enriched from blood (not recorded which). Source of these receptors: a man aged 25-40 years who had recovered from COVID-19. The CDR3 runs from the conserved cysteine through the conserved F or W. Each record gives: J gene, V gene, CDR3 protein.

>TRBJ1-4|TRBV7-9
CASSSQGATEKLFF
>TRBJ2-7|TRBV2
CASSGAGIYEQYF
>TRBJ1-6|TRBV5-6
CASSLLQGSYNSPLHF
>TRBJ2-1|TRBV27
CASGVPIAGGDNEQFF
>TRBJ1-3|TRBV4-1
CASSPIGGIQGNTIYF
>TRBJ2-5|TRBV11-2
CASSLAHQGGGSYLETQYF
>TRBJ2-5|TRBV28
CASSFQGEETQYF
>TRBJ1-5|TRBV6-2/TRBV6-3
CASSYSNEEPQHF
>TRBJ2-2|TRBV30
CAWSRKRTNTGELFF
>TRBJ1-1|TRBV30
CAWSVQGNTEAFF
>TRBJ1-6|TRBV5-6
CASTPARDRNSPLHF
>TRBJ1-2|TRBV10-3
CAISDSSNYGYTF
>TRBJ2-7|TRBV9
CARSVGGRGTFYEQYF
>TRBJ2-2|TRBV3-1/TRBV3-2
CASSRDRGRSTGELFF
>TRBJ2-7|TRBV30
CAWSGLAGGHEQYF
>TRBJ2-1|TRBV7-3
CASAPRTSGGNEQFF
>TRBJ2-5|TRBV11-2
CASSLVLGGLRETQYF
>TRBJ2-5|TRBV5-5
CASSFRVETQYF
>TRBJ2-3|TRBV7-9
CASSLASSGSTDTQYF
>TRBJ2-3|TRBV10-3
CAISGLAGATDTQYF
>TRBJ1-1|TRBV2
CASSEFAPGQGLMNTEAFF
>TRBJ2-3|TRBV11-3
CASSSTRNTDTQYF
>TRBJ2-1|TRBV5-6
CASSLASRVAEQFF
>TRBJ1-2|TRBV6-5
CASSKPGTDYGYTF
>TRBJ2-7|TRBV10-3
CAISESSNGEQYF
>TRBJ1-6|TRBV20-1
CSASQPGTGYSPLHF
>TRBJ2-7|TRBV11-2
CASSFNEQYF
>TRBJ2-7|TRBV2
CAGDRGRYEQYF
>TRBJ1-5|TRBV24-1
CATSDRGGGRPQHF
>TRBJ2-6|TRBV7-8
CASSLGGRSGANVLTF
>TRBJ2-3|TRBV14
CASSPRETDTQYF
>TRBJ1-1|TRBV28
CASSRIRDRQNTEAFF
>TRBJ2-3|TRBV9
CASSISGKEDTQYF
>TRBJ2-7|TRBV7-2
CASSKGGTPGQYEQYF
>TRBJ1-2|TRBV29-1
CSVEPQGGLLGYGYTF
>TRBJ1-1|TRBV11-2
CASSLAGMDGRRTEAFF
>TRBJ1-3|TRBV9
CASSLSPSSGNTIYF
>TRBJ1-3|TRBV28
CASSVQGLGNTIYF
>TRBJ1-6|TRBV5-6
CASSLGQGNSPLHF
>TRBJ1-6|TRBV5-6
CASSPQGSNSPLHF
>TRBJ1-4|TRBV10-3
CAISESGGQNEKLFF
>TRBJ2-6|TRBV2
CASRPGVQGANVLTF
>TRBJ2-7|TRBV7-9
CASSFGGTYEQYF
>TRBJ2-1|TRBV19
CASSITDGTALNEQFF
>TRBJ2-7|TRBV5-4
CASSTPTNYYEQYF
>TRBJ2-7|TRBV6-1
CASSEGSSAIYEQYF
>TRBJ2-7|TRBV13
CASSLGQGDSYEQYF
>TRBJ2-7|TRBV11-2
CASSLVPKAGSYEQYF
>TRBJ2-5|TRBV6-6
CATHTPAGTQYF
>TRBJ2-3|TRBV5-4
CASSLETSEDTQYF
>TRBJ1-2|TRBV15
CATSREVRGNYGYTF
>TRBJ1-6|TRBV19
CASSTGQGLDSPLHF
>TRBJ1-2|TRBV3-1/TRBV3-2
CASSQGAFWGYTF
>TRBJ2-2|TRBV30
CARTAGTGFPTGELFF
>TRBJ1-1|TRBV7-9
CASSSARGPTTEAFF
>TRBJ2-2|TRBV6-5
CASSYTGSGELFF
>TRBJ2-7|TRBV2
CASVYREGYEQYF
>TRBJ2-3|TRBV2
CASRRVIAESTDTQYF
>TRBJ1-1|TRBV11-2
CASRPLQQGANTEAFF
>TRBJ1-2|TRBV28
CASSPGGDATPSTF